The text below deals with one TCR beta chain. The antigen remains undetermined. The same CDR3 is also encoded by other DNA sequences in this sample. This CDR3 has 14 amino acids. Germline assignment: CDR1 SGHRS and CDR2 YFSETQ. After removal of 3 bases from V and 1 base from J, the junction contained 3 bases not matched to a gene. The data derive from a study of radiotherapy plus CTLA-4 blockade in lung cancer. The study, taken as a whole, reports: Clones of tumor-derived TCRs expanded in blood after radiotherapy plus ipilimumab.

The assay was immunoSEQ multiplex PCR, and TCRdb's table has in-frame clones only and misses some. The table lists around 40,000 clones, 80% to 90% of them singletons, with 20% to 25% in the top ten. This TCR was recovered from a human donor with non-small cell lung cancer whose response to radiotherapy plus ipilimumab could not be evaluated. The chain links TRBV5-1 to TRBJ2-7, with 8 bases aligning to TRBD1. Sequenced material: peripheral blood, taken from a patient treated with radiotherapy plus ipilimumab. CDR3 loop: CASSSTGGSYEQYF. The CDR3 nucleotides are TGCGCCAGCAGCTCTACAGGGGGATCCTACGAGCAGTACTTC. Supplemented by reference TRBV5-1 and TRBJ2-7, the full variable domain reads KAGVTQTPRYLIKTRGQQVTLSCSPISGHRSVSWYQQTPGQGLQFLFEYFSETQRNKGNFPGRFSGRQFSNSRSEMNVSTLELGDSALYLCASSSTGGSYEQYFGPGTRLTVT.